This T cell receptor (beta chain) is from a study of cytomegalovirus exposure and HLA in healthy donors. Germline V gene lookup returns CDR1 SGHTA and CDR2 FQGNSA. Germline trimming cut 6 bases from V and 2 bases from J; bases unmatched to any gene: 8. The CDR3 is 15 residues long. The PCR had 60 Vbeta and 13 Jbeta primers. Clones were read by immunoSEQ multiplex PCR, and TCRdb kept only the in-frame ones, dropping some. The record lists approximately 140,000 clones, of which the ten most abundant hold around 1.5%. The gene calls are TRBV7-2 and TRBJ1-2; 8 bases agree with TRBD1. Sequenced: PBMCs. This receptor was taken from a woman between 45 and 65 years old in good health and CMV-seronegative. CDR3 sequence reads: CASSQPGQANYGYTF. CDR3 in DNA: TGTGCCAGCAGTCAGCCGGGACAGGCGAACTATGGCTACACCTTC.